These 19 T cell receptor beta chains were sequenced from one sample in a study of radiation and T cells in renal cell carcinoma. TCRdb keeps only in-frame clones here, not all; method: immunoSEQ multiplex PCR. The table has 14,000 to 15,000 clones, around 62% seen once; the top ten hold 15% to 20%. Documented treatment: treatment-naive control, cytoreductive nephrectomy. Source: tumor tissue, taken from a patient whose treatment was nephrectomy without radiotherapy. The receptor set was obtained from a man in his sixties with renal cell carcinoma.

This clone was seen a handful of times. The V and J genes are TRBV28 and TRBJ2-7; 7 bases align to TRBD1. Per germline, CDR1 MDHEN and CDR2 SYDVKM. The ends lost 5 bases at V and 4 bases at J; junction bases unmatched: 8. The CDR3 length is 14 residues. CDR3 nucleotides: TGTGCCAGCAGTCCCCCGGGACAGCAGTACGAGCAGTACTTC. Amino acid sequence: CASSPPGQQYEQYF.

The CDR3 DNA is TGTGCCAGCAGCCTTGGGAATGATGAAAAACTGTTTTTT. Residues: CASSLGNDEKLFF. The chain uses TRBV14 and TRBJ1-4, with no clear D. V lost 4 bases and J lost 6, with 9 bases in between. This CDR3 contains 13 residues. Germline loops: CDR1 SGHDN, CDR2 FVKESK.

The V gene is TRBV2, the J gene TRBJ2-1, with D tentatively TRBD2 (6 bases). This CDR3 spans 14 amino acids. V lost 5 bases to trimming and J lost 6 bases, with 14 bases between them. In germline, CDR1 is SNHLY, CDR2 FYNNEI. This chain's CDR3 is CASSKSGEVNEQFF. CDR3 nucleotides: TGTGCCAGCAGTAAGTCGGGGGAGGTCAATGAGCAGTTCTTC.

This clone is medium-sized. The CDR3 region is CASSPTTVFSTDTQYF. The CDR3 DNA is TGTGCCAGCAGCCCTACGACAGTTTTTAGCACAGATACGCAGTATTTT. The J gene is TRBJ2-3, the V gene TRBV7-9; possible D gene TRBD1, 5 bases. Trimming shortened V by 5 bases and J by 0 bases, and 15 bases separated the two germline ends. CDR1 and CDR2 (germline): SEHNR, FQNEAQ (reference sequence). This CDR3 region has 16 residues.

The chain combines TRBV28 with TRBJ2-7; either TRBD1 or TRBD2 may fit D (5 bases each). Germline CDR1 reads MDHEN; CDR2 reads SYDVKM. V was clipped by 9 bases and J by 2 bases, with 14 bases between them. CDR3 length: 13 residues. The CDR3 DNA sequence: TGTGCCAGTTCGGGACCGCATACCTACGAGCAGTACTTC. Residues: CASSGPHTYEQYF.

The rearrangement uses TRBV6-1 and TRBJ1-1, with D perhaps TRBD1 (5 bases). In germline, CDR1 is MNHNS, CDR2 SASEGT. This CDR3 contains 14 residues. Trimming shortened V by 7 bases and J by 7 bases, and 19 bases separated the two germline ends. CDR3 amino acids: CASKRDPTSGEAFF. CDR3 nucleotides: TGTGCCAGCAAACGGGACCCCACGAGTGGTGAAGCTTTCTTT.

This chain uses TRBV28 with TRBJ1-1; possible D gene TRBD1, 5 bases. The germline V and J ends were trimmed by 0 bases and 1 base, with 6 bases remaining between them. Germline V gene data show CDR1 as MDHEN and CDR2 as SYDVKM. This CDR3 has 14 residues. The CDR3 DNA follows: TGTGCCAGCAGTTTATGGGGGGAGAACACTGAAGCTTTCTTT. Translating it yields CASSLWGENTEAFF.

The J gene is TRBJ2-1, the V gene TRBV7-8; no definite D call. CDR1 is SGHVS and CDR2 is FQNEAQ in the germline V gene. This CDR3 region has 15 residues. Trimming cost V 1 base and J 3 bases, with 10 bases left between them. CDR3 region: CASSLGDTVYNEQFF. CDR3 DNA: TGTGCCAGCAGCTTAGGCGACACAGTCTACAATGAGCAGTTCTTC.

The chain employs TRBV7-2 and TRBJ2-7; weak D call: TRBD1 (5 bases). Between the trimmed V and J ends, which lost 7 bases and 1 base, there was a span of 11 bases. Germline lookup yields CDR1 SGHTA and CDR2 FQGNSA. The CDR3 runs to 13 residues. The CDR3 sequence: CASNTGLSYEQYF. CDR3 DNA sequence: TGTGCCAGCAATACAGGCCTATCCTACGAGCAGTACTTC.

This rearrangement joins TRBV6-6 to TRBJ1-5; weak D call: TRBD1 (5 bases). Per germline, CDR1 MNHNY and CDR2 SVGAGI (reference sequence). The V end was cut by 5 bases, the J end by 4 bases, with 12 bases between. The CDR3 totals 14 residues. CDR3: CASSPQGGNQPQHF. Written as DNA, the CDR3 is TGTGCCAGCAGTCCCCAGGGTGGGAATCAGCCCCAGCATTTT.

The chain employs TRBV28 and TRBJ2-2, with D possibly TRBD1 on 6 matching bases. The germline V and J ends were trimmed by 6 bases and 7 bases, with 9 bases remaining between them. Germline-derived CDR1 and CDR2 are MDHEN and SYDVKM. The CDR3 contains 12 residues. The CDR3 coding sequence is TGTGCCAGCAGGGGACAATTCGGGGAGCTGTTTTTT. Translated, it gives CASRGQFGELFF.

V is TRBV29-1 and J is TRBJ1-5, with no clear D. Trimming took off 5 bases at V and 3 bases at J, with 11 bases between the two ends. The CDR3 is made up of 13 amino acids. Germline V gene sequence: CDR1 SQVTM, CDR2 ANQGSEA. The CDR3 nucleotides read TGCAGCGTTTCCGTGGATTCCAATCAGCCCCAGCATTTT. This codes for CSVSVDSNQPQHF.

The rearrangement uses TRBV7-9 and TRBJ2-3; D not certain. The V and J ends lost 2 bases and 0 bases respectively, with 6 bases between them. The CDR3 extends over 14 amino acids. Germline V gives CDR1 SEHNR, CDR2 FQNEAQ (reference sequence). The CDR3: CASSLTTSTDTQYF. The CDR3 nucleotides read TGTGCCAGCAGCTTAACCACGAGCACAGATACGCAGTATTTT.

V and J are TRBV15 and TRBJ1-5; D may be TRBD1 (5 bases). In germline, CDR1 is LNHNV, CDR2 YYDKDF (reference sequence). The CDR3 totals 16 residues. V dropped 3 bases and J dropped 4 bases, with 16 bases sitting between them. The CDR3 loop reads CATSSGAWGENQPQHF. As DNA, the CDR3 is TGTGCCACCAGCAGCGGGGCGTGGGGGGAAAATCAGCCCCAGCATTTT.

This clone was observed a single time. The chain couples TRBV5-1 to TRBJ1-2; D not certain. The CDR3 runs 15 residues. The V gene's germline CDR1 is SGHRS and CDR2 YFSETQ. Trimming took off 0 bases at V and 8 bases at J, with 17 bases between the two ends. The CDR3 bases are TGCGCCAGCAGCTTGGCGGGGTCCCCCCAGCGCGGCTACACCTTC. Amino acids: CASSLAGSPQRGYTF. The whole variable domain, remainder taken from reference TRBV5-1 and TRBJ1-2, is KAGVTQTPRYLIKTRGQQVTLSCSPISGHRSVSWYQQTPGQGLQFLFEYFSETQRNKGNFPGRFSGRQFSNSRSEMNVSTLELGDSALYLCASSLAGSPQRGYTFGSGTRLTVV.

This chain joins TRBV14 and TRBJ2-1, with D perhaps matching TRBD1 or TRBD2 (5 bases each). V lost 5 bases, J lost 7 bases, and 18 bases lay in between. CDR1 and CDR2 (germline): SGHDN, FVKESK. There are 15 residues in the CDR3. DNA of the CDR3: TGTGCCAGCAGCTTGGATGGGACCTACAGGAATGAGCAGTTCTTC. Residues: CASSLDGTYRNEQFF. Full variable domain (missing parts from reference TRBV14 and TRBJ2-1): EAGVTQFPSHSVIEKGQTVTLRCDPISGHDNLYWYRRVMGKEIKFLLHFVKESKQDESGMPNNRFLAERTGGTYSTLKVQPAELEDSGVYFCASSLDGTYRNEQFFGPGTRLTVL.

V usage is TRBV4-1 and J usage is TRBJ2-1; 7 bases are shared with TRBD2. The CDR3 is made up of 18 amino acids. Trimming at V came to 1 base and at J to 4 bases, leaving 13 bases not matched to a gene. Germline loops: CDR1 MGHRA, CDR2 YSYEKL. The CDR3: CASSQVFIGGREYNEQFF. CDR3 bases: TGCGCCAGCAGCCAAGTTTTTATCGGTGGGAGGGAGTACAATGAGCAGTTCTTC.

This clone showed up just a few times. The chain has TRBV29-1 and TRBJ1-1, with 10 bases aligning to TRBD1. The germline gives CDR1 SQVTM, CDR2 ANQGSEA. The CDR3 sequence is 11 residues long. After removal of 6 bases from V and 8 bases from J, the junction contained 3 bases not matched to a gene. CDR3 residues: CSVTGGEEAFF. The CDR3 DNA reads as TGCAGCGTGACAGGGGGCGAGGAAGCTTTCTTT.

The chain joins TRBV7-8 to TRBJ2-4; D call uncertain. This CDR3 has 13 residues. V lost 3 bases and J lost 0, with 3 bases in between. The germline V gene has CDR1 SGHVS and CDR2 FQNEAQ. The CDR3 coding sequence is TGTGCCAGCAGCTTTTTAGCCAAAAACATTCAGTACTTC. It specifies CASSFLAKNIQYF.